This T cell receptor beta chain comes out of a study of regulatory T cells in long-lasting Graves disease. Study-wide results and caveats: Lower TCR diversity was seen in persistent Graves' patients than in newly diagnosed ones.

Noted time point: persistent/refractory GD, antithyroid drugs over 5 years with positive TRAb. PBMC RNA was the source of the TCR library. About this clonotype: Its cognate antigen is unknown.

Germline CDR1 DFQATT, CDR2 SNEGSKA (reference sequence). The CDR3 contains 13 residues. Trimming left V 1 base short and J 6 bases short, with 13 bases between. Building of the TCR beta libraries involved iRepertoire HTBI primers and Arm-PCR of CDR3 regions. TCRdb itself ran the multiplex PCR reads through MiXCR, one entry per CDR3 protein. The sample consists of 650,000 to 850,000 distinct CDR3 sequences, approximately 31% of them appearing once. This chain joins TRBV20-1 and TRBJ2-7; the D gene is possibly TRBD2 (5 bases). The sequence was collected from a female donor with Graves disease. The input for sequencing was peripheral blood mononuclear cells (PBMCs), taken when the disease was refractory, from a patient treated with antithyroid drugs. The CDR3 bases are TGCAGTGCTAGAGCTACTTGGGCGGGCGAGCAGTACTTC. This codes for CSARATWAGEQYF.